This T cell receptor beta chain was found in a study of vaccination effects on CD4 cells after COVID-19. Prior to sequencing, the ViraFEST assay stimulated PBMC with viral peptide pools, which expanded the antigen-specific CD4+ T cells. Culturing for roughly 10 days preceded CD4+ T cell isolation. This person's SARS-CoV-2 infection, confirmed by PCR, occurred between March and December 2020. Sequencing used immunoSEQ multiplex PCR; TCRdb keeps in-frame clones, though not all of them. The table lists around 37,000 clones, just under 75% of them singletons. A word on this clone: Its antigen is unidentified.

The CDR3 is 13 residues long. In germline, CDR1 is LGHDT, CDR2 YNNKEL (reference sequence). Trimming removed 1 base at V and 1 base at J, with 4 bases between. The chain has TRBV3-1 (or the pseudogene TRBV3-2) and TRBJ1-1; D unresolved. The receptor comes from a human donor who had a prior SARS-CoV-2 infection. The sequences come from CD4+ T cells from PBMCs cultured with a peptide pool, collected before COVID-19 vaccination. The CDR3 DNA follows: TGTGCCAGCAGCCAAGTCGGGAACACTGAAGCTTTCTTT. Translated, it gives CASSQVGNTEAFF.